This TCR beta chain was recovered during a study of blood T cells in healthy people across ages. Study-wide results and limits: Percentage of naive T cells showed a strong correlation with TCR beta diversity.

Germline CDR1 is SEHNR and CDR2 is FQNEAQ (reference sequence). There are 14 residues in the CDR3. Alongside a J-beta primer mix, a sample-barcoded 5' primer served in a second PCR lasting 7 to 11 cycles. One entry per CDR3 protein results from TCRdb running MiXCR on the 5' RACE reads. Of roughly 500,000 distinct CDR3 sequences in the sample, about 24% were seen once. Details on this clonotype: The antigen remains undetermined. Germline and junction disagree at one end, which may indicate a read error.

This sample also belongs to another study, concerning T cells of mothers and their children.

The TCR comes from a boy aged 5-17 years in good health. V is TRBV7-9 and J is TRBJ2-5; D remains unclear. The sequenced material came from blood. The CDR3 reads CVSSLSGFGETQYF. In DNA form, the CDR3 reads TGTGTCAGCAGCCTTTCAGGTTTCGGGGAGACCCAGTACTTC.